This T cell receptor beta chain comes out of a study of cytomegalovirus exposure and HLA in healthy donors. Amplification used 60 Vbeta primers and 13 Jbeta primers. Assay: immunoSEQ multiplex PCR; the TCRdb copy retains only in-frame clones and omits some. The sample yields roughly 120,000 clones, over 8.5% seen once. In its sample, this clone was seen a few times. No antigen is known for it. Other nucleotide sequences from this sample produce the same CDR3. Germline CDR1 and CDR2: SGHDT and YYEEEE. The CDR3 has 15 amino acids. Trimming left V 2 bases short and J 1 base short, with 10 bases between. Study results and caveats: The authors reported that TCR beta sequences could predict HLA-A and HLA-B alleles. These predictions were accurate for most subjects in the first cohort.

The chain combines TRBV5-6 with TRBJ1-3; the D is unclear. This clonotype originated in a woman aged 40 to 50 in good health and CMV-seropositive. Input material: PBMCs. CDR3: CASSFEGISGNTIYF. The CDR3 DNA is TGTGCCAGCAGCTTCGAGGGAATATCTGGAAACACCATATATTTT.